Listed here is a single T cell receptor (beta chain). Its specificity is unknown. Germline CDR1 is SGHRS and CDR2 is YFSETQ. This CDR3 has 14 amino acids. The V and J ends lost 0 bases and 3 bases respectively, with 10 bases between them. This sample was included in a study of cytomegalovirus exposure and HLA in healthy donors. Study-level findings and limits: Several V segments, TRBV6-2 and TRBV6-3 among them, could not be told apart and were dropped. Analyzed later, most CMV-associated TCR beta chains appeared HLA-restricted. Sequence variants that were highly shared formed a cluster that was likely a sequencing artifact.

Primers included in the PCR were 60 Vbeta and 13 Jbeta primers. Some clones are missing from TCRdb's copy, which holds only in-frame ones; the method was immunoSEQ multiplex PCR. The data contain approximately 65,000 clones, 65% to 80% of them singletons. In nominal health when sampled, donors likely had unrecorded immune exposures nonetheless. Input material: PBMCs. The TCR was taken from a man between 40 and 49 years old in good health and CMV-seropositive. The chain couples TRBV5-1 to TRBJ2-7, with D hard to call. CDR3 region: CASSLEMSVYEQYF. The DNA for the CDR3 is TGCGCCAGCAGCTTGGAAATGAGTGTCTACGAGCAGTACTTC. Full variable domain (missing parts from reference TRBV5-1 and TRBJ2-7): KAGVTQTPRYLIKTRGQQVTLSCSPISGHRSVSWYQQTPGQGLQFLFEYFSETQRNKGNFPGRFSGRQFSNSRSEMNVSTLELGDSALYLCASSLEMSVYEQYFGPGTRLTVT.